A selection of T cell receptor beta chains follows, all from one sample in a study of cytomegalovirus exposure and HLA in healthy donors. Profiled with immunoSEQ multiplex PCR; TCRdb holds only in-frame clones, not every one. This sample has 110,000 to 150,000 clones, with roughly 86% found just once. The sample was PBMCs. Receptor source: a young woman in good health and CMV-seronegative. CDR3s include the opening cysteine and the closing phenylalanine or tryptophan. The D gene is left open where the match is weak. A clone size is listed for some rows: how often the clone was seen (once, few, many), or a class if it is expanded.

D: TRBD1
length: 14
J: TRBJ2-7
size: -
V: TRBV10-3
DNA: TGTGCCATCAGACGGGGGCAGGGGGCGTACGAGCAGTACTTC
CDR3: CAIRRGQGAYEQYF

D: -
length: 14
J: TRBJ2-7
size: -
V: TRBV5-5
DNA: TGTGCCAGCAGCTTGGCGTGGGGGGCCTACGAGCAGTACTTC
CDR3: CASSLAWGAYEQYF

D: -
length: 15
J: TRBJ1-1
size: once
V: TRBV7-2
DNA: TGTGCCAGCAGCACCATGGGACTGAGTAACACTGAAGCTTTCTTT
CDR3: CASSTMGLSNTEAFF

D: TRBD2
length: 15
J: TRBJ2-1
size: -
V: TRBV19
DNA: TGTGCCAGTAGTATAGAACAAGGGACTAGATCTGAGCAGTTCTTC
CDR3: CASSIEQGTRSEQFF

D: TRBD2
length: 14
J: TRBJ2-3
size: -
V: TRBV5-1
DNA: TGCGCCAGCAGCTTCCCGACTAGCCGGGATACGCAGTATTTT
CDR3: CASSFPTSRDTQYF

D: TRBD1
length: 16
J: TRBJ1-4
size: -
V: TRBV7-9
DNA: TGTGCCAGCAGCCCGAGAAAGGAGGGGGCAAGGGAAAAACTGTTTTTT
CDR3: CASSPRKEGAREKLFF

D: -
length: 13
J: TRBJ1-2
size: many
V: TRBV5-6
DNA: TGTGCCAGCAGCCCCGCGTCTTTCTATGGCTACACCTTC
CDR3: CASSPASFYGYTF

D: -
length: 15
J: TRBJ2-6
size: -
V: TRBV2
DNA: TGTGCCAGCGGACTTCAAAGCTCTGGGGCCAACGTCCTGACTTTC
CDR3: CASGLQSSGANVLTF

D: -
length: 15
J: TRBJ1-2
size: once
V: TRBV18
DNA: TGTGCCAGCTCACCGGCGGCAGGGGTTAACTATGGCTACACCTTC
CDR3: CASSPAAGVNYGYTF

D: TRBD1
length: 13
J: TRBJ1-5
size: -
V: TRBV11-2
DNA: TGTGCCAGCAGCTCGACAGGGAATCAGCCCCAGCATTTT
CDR3: CASSSTGNQPQHF

D: -
length: 13
J: TRBJ1-1
size: -
V: TRBV13
DNA: TGTGCCAGCAGCTCCAGGCTGAACACTGAAGCTTTCTTT
CDR3: CASSSRLNTEAFF

D: -
length: 17
J: TRBJ1-3
size: -
V: TRBV6-1
DNA: TGTGCCAGCAGTGAGGACAGTTCGGTCTTCTCTGGAAACACCATATATTTT
CDR3: CASSEDSSVFSGNTIYF

D: TRBD2
length: 15
J: TRBJ2-1
size: once
V: TRBV9
DNA: TGTGCCAGCAGCCGAGCGGGGCCTCTCACAAATGAGCAGTTCTTC
CDR3: CASSRAGPLTNEQFF

D: -
length: 14
J: TRBJ1-2
size: -
V: TRBV4-3
DNA: TGCGCCAGCAGCCAACAGGGGTTAGGGTATGGCTACACCTTC
CDR3: CASSQQGLGYGYTF

D: TRBD1
length: 16
J: TRBJ2-7
size: once
V: TRBV5-1
DNA: TGCGCCAGCAGCTTGGGAGGGGGACAGGGTGAATACGAGCAGTACTTC
CDR3: CASSLGGGQGEYEQYF

D: TRBD2
length: 14
J: TRBJ2-4
size: -
V: TRBV28
DNA: TGTGCCAGCTGTCAGGGCGGGGGCAAAAACATTCAGTACTTC
CDR3: CASCQGGGKNIQYF

D: TRBD1
length: 13
J: TRBJ2-2
size: -
V: TRBV5-1
DNA: TGCGCCAGCAGATATAGGGGGCCCGGGGAGCTGTTTTTT
CDR3: CASRYRGPGELFF

D: -
length: 12
J: TRBJ1-2
size: few
V: TRBV7-9
DNA: TGTGCCAGCACCAAAAGTAGCTATGGCTACACCTTC
CDR3: CASTKSSYGYTF

D: -
length: 11
J: TRBJ2-7
size: once
V: TRBV6-5
DNA: TGTGCCAGCAGTCGAGGGGGTGAGCAGTACTTC
CDR3: CASSRGGEQYF

D: TRBD1
length: 13
J: TRBJ1-1
size: -
V: TRBV5-1
DNA: TGCGCCAGCAGCTCGTTGGACAGGAGTGAAGCTTTCTTT
CDR3: CASSSLDRSEAFF